The entry below gives a single T cell receptor beta chain sequence along with its context. What it recognizes is unknown. This specimen comes from a study of OX40 agonist ivuxolimab in advanced cancers. Some clones are missing from TCRdb's copy, which holds only in-frame ones; the method was immunoSEQ multiplex PCR. There are about 72,000 clones in the sample; more than 65% occur only once, and 5% lies in the top ten. Germline V gene data show CDR1 as MGHRA and CDR2 as YSYEKL. Trimming stripped 4 bases from V and 5 bases from J, with 13 bases between. The CDR3 length is 14 residues. Study-wide findings and caveats: Blood T cells, both CD4+ and CD8+, expanded clonally by week 6 at 0.1 to 3.0 mg/kg.

The V call is TRBV4-1, the J call TRBJ2-3; D might be TRBD2 (6 bases). The TCR was taken from an adult with an advanced solid tumor such as melanoma, head and neck, liver or kidney cancer. Specimen: CD4+ or CD8+ T cells sorted from blood, collected in a trial of the OX40 agonist ivuxolimab. Here the CDR3 reads CASSRGDGGDTQYF. The CDR3 DNA is TGCGCCAGCAGCCGAGGGGACGGGGGAGATACGCAGTATTTT.